Shown below are 8 T cell receptor beta chains from a single sample sequenced in a study of cytomegalovirus exposure and HLA in healthy donors. Both 60 Vbeta primers and 13 Jbeta primers went into the PCR. Profiling relied on immunoSEQ multiplex PCR, and the TCRdb table lists in-frame clones only, not all of them. The sample table sets out 70,000 or so clones. Sequencing was carried out using PBMCs. Every receptor here comes from a middle-aged man in good health and CMV-seronegative.

The chain combines TRBV7-3 with TRBJ2-3, with D tentatively TRBD1 (6 bases). The CDR3 contains 17 residues. V was shortened by 3 bases and J by 4 bases, with 20 bases between the two germline ends. Per the germline V gene, CDR1 is SGHTA and CDR2 is FQGTGA. The CDR3 nucleotides are TGTGCCAGCAGCTTCGCCTCCGGGACACGGGCGGCAGATACGCAGTATTTT. Amino acids: CASSFASGTRAADTQYF.

The chain links TRBV10-2 to TRBJ2-7; TRBD2 matches 7 bases. The CDR3 is 15 amino acids. Trimming cost V 3 bases and J 0 bases; bases outside gene matches: 5. CDR1 and CDR2 from the germline V gene are WSHSY and SAAADI. In DNA, the CDR3 is TGCGCCAGCAGTGAATTGCGGGGGACCTCCTACGAGCAGTACTTC. This translates into CASSELRGTSYEQYF.

CDR3 sequence (DNA): TGCGCCAGCAGCCCAGGGACTAAACCCACCGGGGAGCTGTTTTTT. Translating it yields CASSPGTKPTGELFF. The chain is built from TRBV5-1 and TRBJ2-2; 7 bases are a match to TRBD2. Germline assignment: CDR1 SGHRS and CDR2 YFSETQ. Trimming took 4 bases from V and 4 from J; bases not matched to a gene: 7. CDR3 size: 15 residues.

V and J are TRBV5-4 and TRBJ2-3; weak D call: TRBD2 (5 bases). This CDR3 region has 13 residues. V was shortened by 4 bases and J by 3 bases, with 9 bases between the two germline ends. Germline lookup yields CDR1 SGHNT and CDR2 YYREEE (reference sequence). The CDR3 here is CASSATRTDTQYF. The CDR3 bases are TGTGCCAGCAGCGCCACTAGAACAGATACGCAGTATTTT. Full variable domain (rest looked up from reference TRBV5-4 and TRBJ2-3): ETGVTQSPTHLIKTRGQQVTLRCSSQSGHNTVSWYQQALGQGPQFIFQYYREEENGRGNFPPRFSGLQFPNYSSELNVNALELDDSALYLCASSATRTDTQYFGPGTRLTVL.

The chain has TRBV30 and TRBJ2-6; tentative D call: TRBD2 (5 bases). Germline-derived CDR1 and CDR2 are GTSNPN and SVGIG (reference sequence). V shed 3 bases and J shed 3 bases, with 27 bases lying between them. The CDR3 runs 20 residues. The CDR3 DNA sequence: TGTGCCTGGAGCCCCATAGCGCCTCGGGCTTTAGGGAGTGGGGCCAACGTCCTGACTTTC. It encodes CAWSPIAPRALGSGANVLTF.

The V and J genes are TRBV18 and TRBJ1-2, with D perhaps TRBD1 (5 bases). Deletions cut 4 bases from V and 0 bases from J, with 12 bases between. The CDR3 covers 15 residues. CDR1 is KGHSH, CDR2 LQKENI, per germline. CDR3 DNA: TGTGCCAGCTCACTCCAACAGGAATCTAACTATGGCTACACCTTC. This gives the protein CASSLQQESNYGYTF.

Details on this clone: This specimen includes other DNA sequences encoding the same CDR3. The V and J genes are TRBV28 and TRBJ2-7; D ambiguous. The CDR3 length is 12 residues. The ends were cut back, 2 bases at V and 6 bases at J, with 8 bases in the middle. Germline CDR1 reads MDHEN; CDR2 reads SYDVKM. The CDR3 reads CASSLRVGEQYF. In nucleotides, the CDR3 is TGTGCCAGCAGTTTACGGGTTGGCGAGCAGTACTTC. Full variable domain (outside the CDR3, taken from reference TRBV28 and TRBJ2-7): DVKVTQSSRYLVKRTGEKVFLECVQDMDHENMFWYRQDPGLGLRLIYFSYDVKMKEKGDIPEGYSVSREKKERFSLILESASTNQTSMYLCASSLRVGEQYFGPGTRLTVT.

The chain uses TRBV2 and TRBJ2-3; 8 nucleotides agree with TRBD2. The germline gives CDR1 SNHLY, CDR2 FYNNEI. Trimming took 2 bases from V and 3 from J; bases not matched to a gene: 4. This CDR3 is built from 15 residues. For the CDR3, the DNA is TGTGCCAGCAGTGAACGGGGGGGAGGTACAGATACGCAGTATTTT. The encoded protein is CASSERGGGTDTQYF.